This record covers a single TCR beta chain. Its specificity is unknown. Germline CDR1 reads DFQATT; CDR2 reads SNEGSKA (reference sequence). Trimming left V 6 bases short and J 5 bases short, with 16 bases between. This CDR3 is 13 amino acids long. A second roughly 6 to 11 cycle PCR used barcoded and J-beta primers. TCRdb re-called the 5' RACE reads through MiXCR, storing one row per CDR3 protein. The sample records about 1.8 million distinct CDR3 sequences, about 49% being singletons. This entry comes from a study of blood T cells in healthy people across ages. PBMCs, at least 6.5 million per sample, were isolated. Extraction yielded at least 5 micrograms of total RNA per sample. General study results and limits: Older age went with lower TCR beta diversity per million T cells, in a roughly linear way.

The rearrangement links TRBV20-1 to TRBJ1-1; D is unresolved. Specimen: blood. The origin of this receptor is a woman aged 40 to 49 in good health. For the CDR3, the DNA is TGCAGTGCCCGCGACCGCGGTTGGACTGAAGCTTTCTTT. The encoded protein is CSARDRGWTEAFF.